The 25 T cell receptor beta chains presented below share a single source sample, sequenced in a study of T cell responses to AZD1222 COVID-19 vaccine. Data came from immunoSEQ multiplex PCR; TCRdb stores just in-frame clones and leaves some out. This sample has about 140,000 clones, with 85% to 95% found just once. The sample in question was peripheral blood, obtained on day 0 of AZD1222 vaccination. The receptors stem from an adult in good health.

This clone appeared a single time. For the CDR3, the DNA is TGTGCCAGCAGTTCACCCGGGACAGGGGGCAAGAATGAGCAGTTCTTC. It encodes CASSSPGTGGKNEQFF. The V and J genes are TRBV7-2 and TRBJ2-1; 12 bases agree with TRBD1. The V gene end was trimmed by 6 bases and the J gene end by 7 bases; junction bases not matched to a gene: 10. The CDR3 contains 16 residues. Germline assignment: CDR1 SGHTA and CDR2 FQGNSA.

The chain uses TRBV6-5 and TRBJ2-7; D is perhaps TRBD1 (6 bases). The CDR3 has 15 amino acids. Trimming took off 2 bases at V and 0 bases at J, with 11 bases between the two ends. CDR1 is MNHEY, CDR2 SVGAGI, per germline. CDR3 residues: CASSYRPDSSYEQYF. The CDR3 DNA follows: TGTGCCAGCAGTTACAGGCCGGACAGCTCCTACGAGCAGTACTTC.

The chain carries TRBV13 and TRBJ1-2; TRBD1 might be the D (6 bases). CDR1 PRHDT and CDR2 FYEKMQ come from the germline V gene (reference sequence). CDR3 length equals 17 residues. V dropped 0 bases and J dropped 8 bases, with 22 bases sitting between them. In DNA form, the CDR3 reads TGTGCCAGCAGCTTAGGAGGGGGGCGAATCTTTCCTATGGGCTACACCTTC. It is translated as CASSLGGGRIFPMGYTF.

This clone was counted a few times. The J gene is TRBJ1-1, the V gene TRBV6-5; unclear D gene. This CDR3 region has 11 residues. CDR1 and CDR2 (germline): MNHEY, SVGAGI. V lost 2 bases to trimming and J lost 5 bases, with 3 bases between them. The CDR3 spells CASSYGTEAFF. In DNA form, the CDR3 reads TGTGCCAGCAGTTACGGGACTGAAGCTTTCTTT.

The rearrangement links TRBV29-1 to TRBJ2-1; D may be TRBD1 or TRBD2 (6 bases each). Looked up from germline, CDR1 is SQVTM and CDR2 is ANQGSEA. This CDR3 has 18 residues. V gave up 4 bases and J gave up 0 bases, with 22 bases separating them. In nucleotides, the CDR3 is TGCAGCGTTGTGGTAGGGGGGTTCGAGATTAGCTCCTACAATGAGCAGTTCTTC. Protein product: CSVVVGGFEISSYNEQFF.

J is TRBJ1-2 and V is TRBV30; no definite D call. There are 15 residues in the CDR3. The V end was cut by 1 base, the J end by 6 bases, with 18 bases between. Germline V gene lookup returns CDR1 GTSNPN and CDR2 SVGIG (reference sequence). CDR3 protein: CAWSGARGPLDGYTF. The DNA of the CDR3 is TGTGCCTGGAGTGGGGCGAGAGGTCCTTTGGATGGCTACACCTTC. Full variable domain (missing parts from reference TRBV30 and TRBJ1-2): SQTIHQWPATLVQPVGSPLSLECTVEGTSNPNLYWYRQAAGRGLQLLFYSVGIGQISSEVPQNLSASRPQDRQFILSSKKLLLSDSGFYLCAWSGARGPLDGYTFGSGTRLTVV.

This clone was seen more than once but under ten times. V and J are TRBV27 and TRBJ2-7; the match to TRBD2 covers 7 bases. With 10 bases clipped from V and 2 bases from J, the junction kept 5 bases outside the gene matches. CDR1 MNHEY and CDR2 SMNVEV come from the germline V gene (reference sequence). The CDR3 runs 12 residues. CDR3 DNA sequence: TGTGCCACCGGCGGGGGAACCTACGAGCAGTACTTC. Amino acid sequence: CATGGGTYEQYF.

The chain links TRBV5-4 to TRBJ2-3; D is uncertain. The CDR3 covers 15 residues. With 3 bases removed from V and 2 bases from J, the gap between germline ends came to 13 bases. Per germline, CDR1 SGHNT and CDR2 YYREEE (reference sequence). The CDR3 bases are TGTGCCAGCAGCTCGGAGTTGGGGTTCACAGATACGCAGTATTTT. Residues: CASSSELGFTDTQYF.

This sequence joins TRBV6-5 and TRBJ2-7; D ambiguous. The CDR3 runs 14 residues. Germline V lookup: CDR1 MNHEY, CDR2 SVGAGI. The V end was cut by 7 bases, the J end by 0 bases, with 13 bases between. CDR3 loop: CASTGRRNSYEQYF. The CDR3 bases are TGTGCCAGCACGGGCAGGCGGAACTCCTACGAGCAGTACTTC.

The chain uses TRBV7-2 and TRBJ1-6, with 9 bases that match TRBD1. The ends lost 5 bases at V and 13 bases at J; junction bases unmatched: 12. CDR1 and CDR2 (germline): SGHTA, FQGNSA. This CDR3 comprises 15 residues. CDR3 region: CASSTEWDRAYPLHF. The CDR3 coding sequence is TGTGCCAGCAGCACGGAATGGGACAGGGCGTATCCCCTCCACTTT.

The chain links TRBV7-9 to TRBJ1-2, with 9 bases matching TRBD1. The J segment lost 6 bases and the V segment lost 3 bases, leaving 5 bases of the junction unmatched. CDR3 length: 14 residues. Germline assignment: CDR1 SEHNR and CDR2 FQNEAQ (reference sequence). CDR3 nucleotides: TGTGCCAGCAGCTTCTTGACAGGGGGTCATGGCTACACCTTC. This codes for CASSFLTGGHGYTF.

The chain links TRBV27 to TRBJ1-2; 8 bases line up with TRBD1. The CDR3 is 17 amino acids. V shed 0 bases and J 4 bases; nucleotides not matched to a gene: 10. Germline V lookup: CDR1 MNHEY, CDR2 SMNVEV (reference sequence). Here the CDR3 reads CASSLSLRTGNIYGYTF. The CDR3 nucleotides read TGTGCCAGCAGTTTATCGCTTCGGACAGGGAACATCTATGGCTACACCTTC.

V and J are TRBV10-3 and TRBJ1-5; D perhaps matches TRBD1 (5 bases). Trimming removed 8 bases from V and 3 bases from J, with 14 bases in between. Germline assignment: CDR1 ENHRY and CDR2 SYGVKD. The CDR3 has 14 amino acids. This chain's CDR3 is CAISSDSYNQPQHF. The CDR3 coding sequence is TGTGCCATCTCTTCTGACAGCTACAATCAGCCCCAGCATTTT.

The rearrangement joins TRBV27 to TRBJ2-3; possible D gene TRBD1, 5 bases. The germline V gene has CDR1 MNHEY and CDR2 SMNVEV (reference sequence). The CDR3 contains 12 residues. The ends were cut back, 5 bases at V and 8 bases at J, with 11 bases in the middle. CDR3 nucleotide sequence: TGTGCCAGCAGTCTGGAAAGGGGTACGCAGTATTTT. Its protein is CASSLERGTQYF.

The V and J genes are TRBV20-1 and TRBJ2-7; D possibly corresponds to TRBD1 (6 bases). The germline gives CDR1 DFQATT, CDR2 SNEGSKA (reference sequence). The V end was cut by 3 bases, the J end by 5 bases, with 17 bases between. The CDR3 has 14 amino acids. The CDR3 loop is CSASLGPAGDEQYF. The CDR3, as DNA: TGCAGTGCTAGTCTAGGGCCGGCAGGGGACGAGCAGTACTTC.

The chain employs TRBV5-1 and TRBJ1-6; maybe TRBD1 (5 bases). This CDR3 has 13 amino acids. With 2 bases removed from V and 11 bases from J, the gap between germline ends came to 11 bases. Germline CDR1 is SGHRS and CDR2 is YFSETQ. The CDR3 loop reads CASSFQRGAPLHF. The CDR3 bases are TGCGCCAGCAGCTTCCAAAGGGGTGCACCCCTCCACTTT.

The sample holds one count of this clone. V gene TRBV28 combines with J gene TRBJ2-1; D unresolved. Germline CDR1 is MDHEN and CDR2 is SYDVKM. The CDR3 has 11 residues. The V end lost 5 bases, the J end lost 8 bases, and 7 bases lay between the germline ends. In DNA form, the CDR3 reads TGTGCCAGCAGTCCCTTCTATGAGCAGTTCTTC. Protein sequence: CASSPFYEQFF.

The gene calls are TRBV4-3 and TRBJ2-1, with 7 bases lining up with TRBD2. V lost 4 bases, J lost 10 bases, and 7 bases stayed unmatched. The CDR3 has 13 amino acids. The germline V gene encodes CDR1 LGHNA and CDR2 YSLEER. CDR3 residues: CASSRVWEGEQFF. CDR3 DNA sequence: TGCGCCAGCAGCCGTGTCTGGGAGGGGGAGCAGTTCTTC.

The CDR3 DNA sequence: TGTGCCAGCAGCCATAGCCGATCTAGCGGGAGGGCCCCAACCACAGATACGCAGTATTTT. It is translated as CASSHSRSSGRAPTTDTQYF. The rearrangement links TRBV7-6 to TRBJ2-3, with TRBD2 identical over 12 bases. The trim removed 5 bases at V and 2 bases at J, leaving 17 bases unmatched. CDR3 length equals 20 residues. Germline CDR1 is SGHVS and CDR2 is FNYEAQ.

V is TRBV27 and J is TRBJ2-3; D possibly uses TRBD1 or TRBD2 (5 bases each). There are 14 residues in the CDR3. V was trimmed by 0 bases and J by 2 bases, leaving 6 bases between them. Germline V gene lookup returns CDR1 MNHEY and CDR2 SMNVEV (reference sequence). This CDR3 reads CASSLSGATDTQYF. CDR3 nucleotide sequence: TGTGCCAGCAGTTTATCCGGGGCCACAGATACGCAGTATTTT.

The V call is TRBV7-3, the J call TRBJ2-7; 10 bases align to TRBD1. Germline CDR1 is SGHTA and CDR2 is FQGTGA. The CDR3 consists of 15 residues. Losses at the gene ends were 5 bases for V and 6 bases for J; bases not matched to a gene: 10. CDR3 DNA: TGTGCCAGCAGCGCCTCCGACAGGGGGCGGGGCGAGCAGTACTTC. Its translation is CASSASDRGRGEQYF.

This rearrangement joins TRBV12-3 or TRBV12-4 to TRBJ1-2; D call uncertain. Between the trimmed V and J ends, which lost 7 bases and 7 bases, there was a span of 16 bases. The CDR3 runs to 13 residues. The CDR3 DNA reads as TGTGCCAGCACCTCGACCCCCATTTCTGGCTACACCTTC. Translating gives CASTSTPISGYTF.

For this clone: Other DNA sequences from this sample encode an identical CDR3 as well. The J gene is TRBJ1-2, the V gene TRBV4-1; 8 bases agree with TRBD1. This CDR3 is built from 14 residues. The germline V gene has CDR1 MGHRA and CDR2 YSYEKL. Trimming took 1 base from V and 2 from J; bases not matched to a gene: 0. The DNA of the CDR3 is TGCGCCAGCAGCCAAGGGACAGGGAACTATGGCTACACCTTC. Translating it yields CASSQGTGNYGYTF.

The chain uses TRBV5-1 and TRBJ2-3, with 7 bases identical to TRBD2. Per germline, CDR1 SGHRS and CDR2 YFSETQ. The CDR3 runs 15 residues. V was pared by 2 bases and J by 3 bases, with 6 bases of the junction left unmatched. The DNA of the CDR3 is TGCGCCAGCAGCTTTAGTACTAGCGCTACAGATACGCAGTATTTT. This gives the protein CASSFSTSATDTQYF.

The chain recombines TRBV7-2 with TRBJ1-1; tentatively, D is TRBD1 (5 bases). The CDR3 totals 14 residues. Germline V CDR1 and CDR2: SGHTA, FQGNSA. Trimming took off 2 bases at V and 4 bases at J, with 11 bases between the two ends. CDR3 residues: CASSLPLGGTEAFF. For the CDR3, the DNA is TGTGCCAGCAGCTTACCACTCGGGGGCACTGAAGCTTTCTTT.